This T cell receptor (beta chain) was recorded in a study of cytomegalovirus exposure and HLA in healthy donors. CDR1 and CDR2 (germline): SGHDT, YYEEEE. The CDR3 runs to 17 residues. The ends were cut back, 1 base at V and 2 bases at J, with 16 bases in the middle. Whereas donors were nominally healthy upon sampling, unrecorded immune exposures were probable. PCR employed 60 Vbeta and 13 Jbeta primers. The data were produced by immunoSEQ multiplex PCR, yet TCRdb's version contains in-frame clones alone and is incomplete. The table records approximately 140,000 clones, around 80% of them present only once.

Sequenced material: PBMCs. The chain is built from TRBV5-6 and TRBJ1-5, with a tentative D call TRBD1 (6 bases). This TCR was recovered from a woman between 40 and 50 years old in good health and CMV-seronegative. CDR3 protein: CASSLWETPGGNQPQHF. In nucleotides, the CDR3 is TGTGCCAGCAGCTTGTGGGAGACACCAGGGGGCAATCAGCCCCAGCATTTT.